One sample yielded the 17 T cell receptor beta chains listed below, sequenced in a study of cytomegalovirus exposure and HLA in healthy donors. The PCR was carried out with 60 Vbeta primers and 13 Jbeta primers. The data were produced by immunoSEQ multiplex PCR, yet TCRdb's version contains in-frame clones alone and is incomplete. The sample includes some 120,000 clones, about 81% of them seen just once. Source material: PBMCs. The receptors stem from a woman aged 45-59 years in good health and CMV-seropositive.

The V call is TRBV27, the J call TRBJ1-6; TRBD1 matches 7 bases. The CDR3 runs to 15 residues. Unmatched junction bases numbered 12, after V lost 6 bases and J lost 10 bases. Germline CDR1 and CDR2: MNHEY and SMNVEV (reference sequence). CDR3 loop: CASRTDRAWRSPLHF. The CDR3 DNA sequence: TGTGCCAGCAGAACCGACAGGGCTTGGAGGTCACCCCTCCACTTT.

The chain employs TRBV5-6 and TRBJ2-5; the D is unclear. The DNA end favors TRBJ2-7, so the J call may be wrong. This CDR3 has 15 residues. The germline V gene has CDR1 SGHDT and CDR2 YYEEEE. The CDR3 DNA reads TGTGCCAGCAGCTTGGTAGGCCCAAATGACTACGAGCAGTACTTC. Its protein product is CASSLVGPNDYEQYF.

The V and J genes are TRBV6-4 and TRBJ2-1; 11 nucleotides align to TRBD2. The CDR3 consists of 15 residues. Germline V CDR1 and CDR2: MRHNA, SNTAGT. V was clipped by 5 bases and J by 7 bases; unmatched bases: 7. CDR3 protein: CASSPLTSGNNEQFF. DNA of the CDR3: TGTGCCAGCAGTCCTCTGACTAGCGGGAATAATGAGCAGTTCTTC.

This chain connects TRBV9 to TRBJ2-1; TRBD2 is a possible D gene (6 bases). There are 15 residues in the CDR3. Germline-derived CDR1 and CDR2 are SGDLS and YYNGEE. Deletions cut 5 bases from V and 7 bases from J, with 19 bases between. The CDR3 region is CASSLSGDFANEQFF. In DNA, the CDR3 is TGTGCCAGCAGTCTCTCGGGGGATTTTGCGAATGAGCAGTTCTTC.

V is TRBV5-1 and J is TRBJ2-3; D is perhaps TRBD1 (6 bases). V was trimmed by 2 bases and J by 4 bases, leaving 26 bases between them. CDR1 is SGHRS, CDR2 YFSETQ, per germline. CDR3 length equals 19 residues. Here the CDR3 reads CASSFVRSVGTLRADTQYF. The DNA of the CDR3 is TGCGCCAGCAGCTTTGTGAGGTCCGTCGGGACATTAAGGGCAGATACGCAGTATTTT.

This rearrangement joins TRBV7-2 to TRBJ2-7; D gene unclear. The V gene lost 4 bases and the J gene lost 3 bases, with 13 bases spanning the gap. This CDR3 has 14 amino acids. Germline CDR1 and CDR2: SGHTA and FQGNSA. CDR3 DNA: TGTGCCAGCAGCTCCCCTCTGGTCGGCTACGAGCAGTACTTC. Amino acid sequence: CASSSPLVGYEQYF.

The CDR3 is CASSLDPGTGLGYGYTF. The CDR3, as DNA: TGTGCCAGCAGCTTAGATCCCGGGACAGGACTTGGCTATGGCTACACCTTC. The rearrangement links TRBV7-2 to TRBJ1-2; 8 bases map to TRBD1. This CDR3 has 17 residues. Germline CDR1 reads SGHTA; CDR2 reads FQGNSA. J lost 4 bases, V lost 1 base, and 11 bases had no gene match.

This clone turned up a few times. The chain joins TRBV5-6 to TRBJ1-1, with a possible D match to TRBD1 (6 bases). This CDR3 spans 14 amino acids. Germline-derived CDR1 and CDR2 are SGHDT and YYEEEE. V lost 1 base to trimming and J lost 4 bases, with 11 bases between them. CDR3 sequence: CASSLTGPGTEAFF. The DNA for the CDR3 is TGTGCCAGCAGCTTGACAGGGCCGGGCACTGAAGCTTTCTTT.

V is TRBV2 and J is TRBJ1-5; TRBD1 aligns across 10 bases. The germline CDR1 and CDR2 sequences are SNHLY and FYNNEI. The CDR3 is 15 residues long. Losses at the gene ends were 7 bases for V and 4 bases for J; bases not matched to a gene: 7. In DNA form, the CDR3 reads TGTGCCAGCACGTGGGGACAGGGGCAGAATCAGCCCCAGCATTTT. This translates into CASTWGQGQNQPQHF. The full variable domain, with the rest looked up from reference TRBV2 and TRBJ1-5, is EPEVTQTPSHQVTQMGQEVILRCVPISNHLYFYWYRQILGQKVEFLVSFYNNEISEKSEIFDDQFSVERPDGSNFTLKIRSTKLEDSAMYFCASTWGQGQNQPQHFGDGTRLSIL.

V and J are TRBV6-5 and TRBJ1-4; 10 nucleotides line up with TRBD1. V gave up 0 bases and J gave up 8 bases; unmatched junction bases: 6. From germline, CDR1 is MNHEY and CDR2 SVGAGI. This CDR3 spans 16 amino acids. CDR3 in DNA: TGTGCCAGCAGTTACTCGATAGGGACAGGGGACGAAAAACTGTTTTTT. This gives the protein CASSYSIGTGDEKLFF.

This chain uses TRBV27 with TRBJ2-2; possibly TRBD2 for D (5 bases). V gave up 3 bases and J gave up 5 bases, with 13 bases separating them. CDR1 and CDR2 from the germline V gene are MNHEY and SMNVEV (reference sequence). The CDR3 is 15 amino acids. CDR3 region: CASSLLSPGTGELFF. DNA of the CDR3: TGTGCCAGCAGTTTGCTCAGCCCGGGGACCGGGGAGCTGTTTTTT.

In this sample, this clone turned up once. The gene calls are TRBV9 and TRBJ2-2, with a weak D call TRBD2 (5 bases). The CDR3 runs 15 residues. The V and J ends lost 0 bases and 0 bases respectively, with 6 bases between them. The germline V gene has CDR1 SGDLS and CDR2 YYNGEE. In nucleotides, the CDR3 is TGTGCCAGCAGCGTAGTCGGGGCGAACACCGGGGAGCTGTTTTTT. The encoded protein is CASSVVGANTGELFF.

The rearrangement joins TRBV7-2 to TRBJ2-7, with 7 bases identical to TRBD2. V was pared by 2 bases and J by 3 bases, with 1 base of the junction left unmatched. Germline CDR1 SGHTA, CDR2 FQGNSA. This CDR3 is 13 amino acids long. In DNA form, the CDR3 reads TGTGCCAGCAGCTTAAGCGGGATCTACGAGCAGTACTTC. Translated: CASSLSGIYEQYF.

V gene TRBV25-1 combines with J gene TRBJ2-7; 11 bases line up with TRBD2. J gave up 4 bases and V 1 base, and 3 bases lay outside the gene matches. This CDR3 has 15 residues. Germline V gene data show CDR1 as MGHDK and CDR2 as SYGVNS. CDR3 region: CASSESTSGDYEQYF. As DNA, the CDR3 is TGTGCCAGCAGTGAATCGACTAGCGGGGATTACGAGCAGTACTTC.

The V and J genes are TRBV10-1 and TRBJ2-5; D is unresolved. The germline gives CDR1 WNHNN, CDR2 SYGVQD (reference sequence). CDR3 size: 13 residues. Trimming left V 8 bases short and J 4 bases short, with 14 bases between. The CDR3 sequence is CASPLRSRETQYF. The CDR3 DNA reads as TGCGCCAGCCCGTTAAGGAGTCGAGAGACCCAGTACTTC.

This clone appeared a single time. The chain is built from TRBV5-6 and TRBJ2-7; D remains ambiguous. The V end lost 0 bases, the J end lost 3 bases, and 13 bases lay between the germline ends. The length of the CDR3 is 15 residues. The V gene's germline CDR1 is SGHDT and CDR2 YYEEEE. The CDR3 nucleotides read TGTGCCAGCAGCTTGGGGAGATCTTCCATCTACGAGCAGTACTTC. This codes for CASSLGRSSIYEQYF.

The chain has TRBV30 and TRBJ1-1; 7 bases fit TRBD1. Germline V gene data show CDR1 as GTSNPN and CDR2 as SVGIG (reference sequence). CDR3 length: 15 amino acids. Losses at the gene ends were 3 bases for V and 0 bases for J; bases not matched to a gene: 7. The chain's CDR3 is CAWRGGTAMNTEAFF. The CDR3 coding sequence is TGTGCCTGGAGAGGGGGGACAGCCATGAACACTGAAGCTTTCTTT.